A single sample gave rise to the 8 T cell receptor beta chains below, sequenced in a study of monozygotic twins with inflammatory bowel disease. TCRdb re-called the 5' RACE reads, yielding one record per CDR3 amino acid sequence without DNA. The sample totals approximately 390,000 distinct CDR3 sequences. Sequenced: blood. The source of these receptors is a human donor with ulcerative colitis or Crohn's disease, or a healthy co-twin of an affected twin (not recorded which).

The rearrangement links TRBV19 to TRBJ1-1; no DNA is available, so the TRBD1 call from TCRdb remains unchecked. The germline V gene encodes CDR1 LNHDA and CDR2 SQIVND (reference sequence). This CDR3 has 13 amino acids. CDR3 sequence reads: CASSSTGGTEAFF.

The rearrangement joins TRBV30 to TRBJ1-1. This CDR3 is 13 amino acids long. Germline V lookup: CDR1 GTSNPN, CDR2 SVGIG (reference sequence). The CDR3: CAWSVAENTEAFF. The whole variable domain, remainder taken from reference TRBV30 and TRBJ1-1, is SQTIHQWPATLVQPVGSPLSLECTVEGTSNPNLYWYRQAAGRGLQLLFYSVGIGQISSEVPQNLSASRPQDRQFILSSKKLLLSDSGFYLCAWSVAENTEAFFGQGTRLTVV.

The chain employs TRBV5-1 and TRBJ2-3. The CDR3 has 13 residues. The germline gives CDR1 SGHRS, CDR2 YFSETQ. The CDR3 protein is CASRPLGPDTQYF. The full variable domain, rest sourced from reference TRBV5-1 and TRBJ2-3, is KAGVTQTPRYLIKTRGQQVTLSCSPISGHRSVSWYQQTPGQGLQFLFEYFSETQRNKGNFPGRFSGRQFSNSRSEMNVSTLELGDSALYLCASRPLGPDTQYFGPGTRLTVL.

The J gene is TRBJ2-3, the V gene TRBV19; as DNA is missing, the TRBD2 call by TCRdb cannot be tested. The CDR3 is 16 amino acids. CDR1 is LNHDA, CDR2 SQIVND, per germline (reference sequence). The CDR3 here is CASSIVLDWHTDTQYF.

The genes are TRBV6-2 or TRBV6-3 and TRBJ2-5; TCRdb gives TRBD2 as the D gene, but with no DNA this cannot be confirmed. Per the germline V gene, CDR1 is MNHEY and CDR2 is SVGEGT. The CDR3 contains 17 residues. This chain's CDR3 is CASSSRARRPIQETQYF.

V is TRBV5-4 and J is TRBJ2-2; TCRdb's assignment of TRBD2 cannot be checked, as there is no DNA. The CDR3 contains 19 residues. The germline gives CDR1 SGHNT, CDR2 YYREEE (reference sequence). The chain's CDR3 is CASSLASGGLNANTGELFF.

The rearrangement links TRBV6-2 or TRBV6-3 to TRBJ2-1; the D gene TCRdb calls, TRBD2, cannot be checked with no DNA. Per the germline V gene, CDR1 is MNHEY and CDR2 is SVGEGT. The CDR3 has 18 amino acids. This CDR3 reads CASSYSPPTSGIYNEQFF.

J is TRBJ2-7 and V is TRBV7-2; TCRdb's D call, TRBD1, is unchecked because there is no DNA. CDR1 is SGHTA, CDR2 FQGNSA, per germline. The CDR3 is 14 amino acids. CDR3 residues: CASSRQGFPYEQYF.